Listed below are T cell receptor beta chains from one sample, sequenced in a study of blood T cells in healthy people across ages. TCRdb recomputed calls from the 5' RACE reads with MiXCR, one row per CDR3 protein. The sample shows 1.2 million to 1.5 million distinct CDR3 sequences, almost 60% of them seen only once. The sequenced sample consisted of blood. These receptors were taken from a man aged 18 to 35 in good health. The CDR3 runs from the conserved cysteine through the conserved F or W. Fields, in order: V gene, J gene, clone size, D gene, CDR3 length, CDR3 DNA, CDR3 protein. A D gene is named only where the DNA matches it firmly. Clone size, where shown, is once, few, many, or a class for clones that have expanded.

V: TRBV24-1
J: TRBJ1-5
size: .
D: .
length: 13
DNA: TGTGCCACCAGTGACCGCGAATATGGACCCCAGCATTTT
CDR3: CATSDREYGPQHF

V: TRBV5-1
J: TRBJ2-1
size: .
D: .
length: 15
DNA: TGCGCCAGCAGCTTGGCCTTAGCGAGACCCCATGAGCAGTTCTTC
CDR3: CASSLALARPHEQFF

V: TRBV20-1
J: TRBJ2-1
size: few
D: .
length: 15
DNA: TGCAGTAGCCTAGGATCTTCCGGGTCCTACAATGAGCAGTTCTTC
CDR3: CSSLGSSGSYNEQFF

V: TRBV27
J: TRBJ2-1
size: .
D: .
length: 14
DNA: TGTGCCAGCAGTTTACCTAACGCATACAATGAGCAGTTCTTC
CDR3: CASSLPNAYNEQFF

V: TRBV12-3/TRBV12-4
J: TRBJ1-2
size: few
D: TRBD1
length: 13
DNA: TGTGCCAGCAGGGGACAGGGGGCAGATGGCTACACCTTC
CDR3: CASRGQGADGYTF

V: TRBV7-2
J: TRBJ2-1
size: few
D: TRBD2
length: 15
DNA: TGTGCCAGCAGCTTAATGGGTAGCGGGGTCAATGAGCAGTTCTTC
CDR3: CASSLMGSGVNEQFF

V: TRBV5-6
J: TRBJ2-5
size: .
D: .
length: 14
DNA: TGTGCCAGCAGCTACTGGACAGTTAAAGAGACCCAGTACTTC
CDR3: CASSYWTVKETQYF

V: TRBV6-2/TRBV6-3
J: TRBJ2-1
size: .
D: .
length: 11
DNA: TGTGCCAGCAGCGGGGCGGAGGAGCAGTTCTTC
CDR3: CASSGAEEQFF

V: TRBV20-1
J: TRBJ1-6
size: .
D: .
length: 12
DNA: TGCAGTGCTAGCGGGGGAACTCGTAACCTCCACTTT
CDR3: CSASGGTRNLHF

V: TRBV7-2
J: TRBJ2-7
size: many
D: TRBD2
length: 15
DNA: TGTGCCAGCAGCTCCGTAGCGGGAGGGGCCTACGAGCAGTACTTC
CDR3: CASSSVAGGAYEQYF

V: TRBV11-2
J: TRBJ1-4
size: .
D: TRBD1
length: 14
DNA: TGTGCCAGCAGCTCGGACAGGGGTAATGAAAAACTGTTTTTT
CDR3: CASSSDRGNEKLFF

V: TRBV5-1
J: TRBJ1-1
size: .
D: .
length: 16
DNA: TGCGCCAGCAGCCCAAAGCTTCAGGGGACGAACACTGAAGCTTTCTTT
CDR3: CASSPKLQGTNTEAFF

V: TRBV29-1
J: TRBJ1-1
size: .
D: .
length: 12
DNA: TGCAGCTCTATTGCGTGGGGGGCTGAAGCTTTCTTT
CDR3: CSSIAWGAEAFF

V: TRBV2
J: TRBJ1-1
size: .
D: TRBD1
length: 17
DNA: TGTGCCAGCAGTGGGACGCCCAGACAGGGGGGGAACACTGAAGCTTTCTTT
CDR3: CASSGTPRQGGNTEAFF

V: TRBV20-1
J: TRBJ2-7
size: .
D: TRBD2
length: 16
DNA: TGCAGTGCTAGAGGTCGAACTAGCGGGAGTTCTTACGAGCAGTACTTC
CDR3: CSARGRTSGSSYEQYF

V: TRBV10-3
J: TRBJ2-7
size: .
D: TRBD1
length: 15
DNA: TGTGCCATCAGTGATCCGGGACAGGGGGCTTACGAGCAGTACTTC
CDR3: CAISDPGQGAYEQYF

V: TRBV25-1
J: TRBJ1-2
size: .
D: .
length: 12
DNA: TGTGCCAGCAGTTTTGACTACTATGGCTACACCTTC
CDR3: CASSFDYYGYTF

V: TRBV14
J: TRBJ2-5
size: .
D: .
length: 15
DNA: TGTGCCAGCAGCCAAGACCCGAACCAGCAAGAGACCCAGTACTTC
CDR3: CASSQDPNQQETQYF

V: TRBV12-3/TRBV12-4
J: TRBJ2-5
size: few
D: TRBD2
length: 12
DNA: TGTGCCAGCAGGTTGACTAGCGACCGTCAGTACTTC
CDR3: CASRLTSDRQYF

V: TRBV10-3
J: TRBJ1-2
size: .
D: TRBD1
length: 15
DNA: TGTGCCATCAGTGAGTCCCCGGGACAGACTTTGAGCTACACCTTC
CDR3: CAISESPGQTLSYTF

V: TRBV27
J: TRBJ2-1
size: .
D: TRBD1
length: 14
DNA: TGTGCCAGCAGTACGACAGGGGGCGGGAATGAGCAGTTCTTC
CDR3: CASSTTGGGNEQFF

V: TRBV29-1
J: TRBJ2-5
size: many
D: TRBD2
length: 12
DNA: TGCGGCGGGACTAGCGGGCGGGAGACCCAGTACTTC
CDR3: CGGTSGRETQYF

V: TRBV4-2
J: TRBJ2-1
size: few
D: TRBD2
length: 14
DNA: TGTGCCAGCAGCCAAGATCCCGGGAGGCCCTCTCTGTTCTTC
CDR3: CASSQDPGRPSLFF

V: TRBV28
J: TRBJ2-5
size: .
D: .
length: 13
DNA: TGTGCCAGCAGGATCACAGGGTTGGAGACCCAGTACTTC
CDR3: CASRITGLETQYF

V: TRBV20-1
J: TRBJ2-3
size: .
D: TRBD2
length: 16
DNA: TGCAGTGCTAGTCTAAGACTAGCGGGCCTCACAGATACGCAGTATTTT
CDR3: CSASLRLAGLTDTQYF

V: TRBV20-1
J: TRBJ2-1
size: .
D: TRBD2
length: 16
DNA: TGCAGTGCTAGAGGGAGAAGCGGGAGCTTCCAAGAGACCCAGTTCTTC
CDR3: CSARGRSGSFQETQFF

V: TRBV20-1
J: TRBJ2-5
size: few
D: .
length: 18
DNA: TGCAGTGCTAGAGATTTCCGGGGACTCGCAGACAATGGGGAGACCCAGTACTTC
CDR3: CSARDFRGLADNGETQYF

V: TRBV20-1
J: TRBJ2-5
size: few
D: .
length: 15
DNA: TGCAGTGCTACCCCCCTTAGAGGGAGTAGTGAGACCCAGTACTTC
CDR3: CSATPLRGSSETQYF

V: TRBV5-6
J: TRBJ1-6
size: .
D: .
length: 13
DNA: TGTGCCAGCAGCGTGTACGGTAATTCACCCCTCCACTTT
CDR3: CASSVYGNSPLHF

V: TRBV27
J: TRBJ2-3
size: .
D: .
length: 15
DNA: TGTGCCAGCAGTTCACCCGGGACGGACCCAGATACGCAGTATTTT
CDR3: CASSSPGTDPDTQYF

V: TRBV6-2/TRBV6-3
J: TRBJ2-1
size: .
D: .
length: 15
DNA: TGTGCCAGCAGTTATACGGTGGAGGGCAACAATGAGCAGTTCTTC
CDR3: CASSYTVEGNNEQFF

V: TRBV6-1
J: TRBJ2-3
size: .
D: .
length: 13
DNA: TGTGCCAGCTCAGCACTAGCAGCAGATACGCAGTATTTT
CDR3: CASSALAADTQYF

V: TRBV10-3
J: TRBJ1-1
size: .
D: TRBD1
length: 13
DNA: TGTGCCATCAGTGAGTTGACAGGGACTGAAGCTTTCTTT
CDR3: CAISELTGTEAFF

V: TRBV12-3/TRBV12-4
J: TRBJ2-3
size: .
D: .
length: 15
DNA: TGTGCCAGCAGTTTACGGCAGGCCCCGACAGATACGCAGTATTTT
CDR3: CASSLRQAPTDTQYF

V: TRBV3-1
J: TRBJ2-1
size: few
D: TRBD1
length: 15
DNA: TGTGCCAGCAGCCAGCACCGGGACAGGGACAATGAGCAGTTCTTC
CDR3: CASSQHRDRDNEQFF

V: TRBV27
J: TRBJ2-7
size: .
D: .
length: 14
DNA: TGTGCCAGCAGTCCCCTAGGACGGGGCCACGAGCAGTACTTC
CDR3: CASSPLGRGHEQYF

V: TRBV4-1
J: TRBJ2-7
size: few
D: TRBD1
length: 16
DNA: TGCGCCAGCAGCCAAGGGAGGCGGGACAGGGGTTACGAGCAGTACTTC
CDR3: CASSQGRRDRGYEQYF

V: TRBV7-2
J: TRBJ2-2
size: .
D: TRBD2
length: 17
DNA: TGTGCCAGCAGCTTATTTGGACTAGCAAGGGACACCGGGGAGCTGTTTTTT
CDR3: CASSLFGLARDTGELFF

V: TRBV7-9
J: TRBJ2-3
size: .
D: TRBD1
length: 16
DNA: TGTGCCAGCAGCGGCGACAGGGGACCTGCGGCAGATACGCAGTATTTT
CDR3: CASSGDRGPAADTQYF

V: TRBV6-1
J: TRBJ1-6
size: .
D: .
length: 13
DNA: TGTGCCAGCAGTGAAGATCCGGGTTCCTCCCTCCACTTT
CDR3: CASSEDPGSSLHF

V: TRBV5-8
J: TRBJ2-7
size: .
D: TRBD1
length: 15
DNA: TGTGCCAGCAGCTCGGGGACAGCCTCCTACAATGAGCAGTACTTC
CDR3: CASSSGTASYNEQYF

V: TRBV28
J: TRBJ2-1
size: .
D: .
length: 14
DNA: TGTGCCAGCAGTTGGCGGGTACTCTCCTACGAGCAGTTCTTC
CDR3: CASSWRVLSYEQFF

V: TRBV27
J: TRBJ1-4
size: .
D: .
length: 13
DNA: TGTGCCAGCAGTTTATTTACTAATGAAAAACTGTTTTTT
CDR3: CASSLFTNEKLFF

V: TRBV6-5
J: TRBJ2-1
size: .
D: TRBD1
length: 14
DNA: TGTGCCAGCACTCTCGGACAGGGATTCGAGACCCAGTTCTTC
CDR3: CASTLGQGFETQFF

V: TRBV4-1
J: TRBJ2-7
size: .
D: TRBD2
length: 15
DNA: TGCGCCAGCGCAGGTCTCGGACTAGCGGGAGAAAAGATGTACTTC
CDR3: CASAGLGLAGEKMYF

V: TRBV28
J: TRBJ1-2
size: few
D: TRBD1
length: 17
DNA: TGTGCCAGCAGTTCCCCGACCTATGACAGGGGTGTAAGTGGCTACACCTTC
CDR3: CASSSPTYDRGVSGYTF

V: TRBV29-1
J: TRBJ2-7
size: few
D: .
length: 11
DNA: TGCAGCGTCAGAGAGCCCTACGAGCAGTACTTC
CDR3: CSVREPYEQYF

V: TRBV6-5
J: TRBJ1-2
size: .
D: .
length: 13
DNA: TGTGCCAGCAGTCGGTCGCGGGACTATGGCTACACCTTC
CDR3: CASSRSRDYGYTF

V: TRBV6-5
J: TRBJ2-7
size: .
D: TRBD2
length: 14
DNA: TGTGCCAGCACCGCAGCGGGAGGGTCCTACGAGCAGTACTTC
CDR3: CASTAAGGSYEQYF

V: TRBV15
J: TRBJ2-1
size: once
D: .
length: 14
DNA: TGTGCCACCAGCACACGGATCTCCTACAATGAGCAGTTCTTC
CDR3: CATSTRISYNEQFF

V: TRBV7-6
J: TRBJ2-3
size: once
D: TRBD2
length: 16
DNA: TGTGCCAGCAGCTTCGTGCTCGGGAGGGGCGCAGATACGCAGTATTTT
CDR3: CASSFVLGRGADTQYF

V: TRBV18
J: TRBJ1-6
size: .
D: TRBD1
length: 16
DNA: TGTGCCAGCTCAGAGGAGACAGGGGTCGGGCGTTCACCCCCCCACTTT
CDR3: CASSEETGVGRSPPHF

V: TRBV7-2
J: TRBJ2-3
size: .
D: TRBD2
length: 14
DNA: TGTGCCAGCAGCTCAGACGGGGGGACAGATACGCAGTATTTT
CDR3: CASSSDGGTDTQYF